The source of this TCR beta chain is a study of cytomegalovirus exposure and HLA in healthy donors. Study-wide results and limits: As immune exposure information, only CMV serostatus was available.

The CDR3 length is 17 residues. The germline V and J ends were trimmed by 6 bases and 2 bases, with 20 bases remaining between them. Germline values: CDR1 MDHEN, CDR2 SYDVKM. PCR was performed using 60 Vbeta and 13 Jbeta primers. Sequenced by immunoSEQ multiplex PCR; TCRdb stores in-frame clones only, minus some. Altogether 120,000 or so clones are present, under 85% being singletons, with the ten largest covering 5.8%. This clone appeared a single time. As yet, its antigen is unknown. The clonotype comes from a young man in good health and CMV-seropositive. Sequencing input: PBMCs. J is TRBJ1-3 and V is TRBV28; D possibly corresponds to TRBD1 (6 bases). In DNA, the CDR3 is TGTGCCAGCAGCTTCCTGGGAGGGGGGTGGCCTGGAAACACCATATATTTT. Its protein product is CASSFLGGGWPGNTIYF.